This T cell receptor (beta chain) emerged from a study of T-cell reconstitution after alpha-beta-depleted transplantation in children. The germline V gene has CDR1 SGDLS and CDR2 YYNGEE. The CDR3 is made up of 12 amino acids. Trimming left V 3 bases short and J 7 bases short, with 5 bases between. Whole-study results and caveats: Where some patients showed high TCRbeta diversity at day 60, it came from recipient T cells and thymic progenitors that had survived.

Researchers prepared the TCRbeta library using unique molecular identifiers, the study reports. From the PCR reads, TCRdb called clonotypes with MiXCR, one entry per CDR3 protein. The sample has about 980,000 distinct CDR3 sequences, about 26% seen once. For this clonotype: Antigen: not known.

The genes are TRBV9 and TRBJ1-6; D gene unclear. The source material was PBMCs, mostly from graft donor cells, sampled 360 days after TCRalphabeta/CD19-depleted stem cell transplant. The clonotype comes from a boy under three years old who had a stem cell transplant for SCID, so the T cells may come from the graft donor. The CDR3 DNA is TGTGCCAGCAGCGGGGCCAATTCACCCCTCCACTTT. Residues: CASSGANSPLHF. The whole variable domain, filled in from reference TRBV9 and TRBJ1-6, reads DSGVTQTPKHLITATGQRVTLRCSPRSGDLSVYWYQQSLDQGLQFLIQYYNGEERAKGNILERFSAQQFPDLHSELNLSSLELGDSALYFCASSGANSPLHFGNGTRLTVT.